This T cell receptor beta chain was sequenced in a study of CD8 T cells in Susac syndrome. RNA, at about 0.45 to 1 ug, was reverse transcribed with random hexamers. An immunoSEQ multiplex PCR amplified TCR beta CDR3 over 54 Vbeta and 13 Jbeta. TCRdb independently ran MiXCR on the immunoSEQ multiplex PCR reads; one entry per CDR3 protein. The sample records 120,000 or so distinct CDR3 sequences, about 92% being singletons. The CDR3 covers 13 residues. The V gene lost 6 bases and the J gene lost 10 bases, with 14 bases spanning the gap. CDR1 is SGHRS, CDR2 YFSETQ, per germline. The specimen sequenced was CD4+ T cells from PBMCs. The receptor was isolated from a human donor with multiple sclerosis. The rearrangement links TRBV5-1 to TRBJ1-6; D is unclear. CDR3 nucleotide sequence: TGCGCCAGCAAGGAGGGTTTTCGGTCACCCCTCCACTTT. Protein: CASKEGFRSPLHF.